This T cell receptor beta chain was captured in a study of control samples from healthy donors and cancer patients. Data came from immunoSEQ multiplex PCR; TCRdb stores just in-frame clones and leaves some out. The profile shows some 76,000 clones, about nine tenths of them singletons. This clonotype was sampled from a man aged 55 to 70 with lung cancer. Sequencing used PBMCs.

CDR3 DNA: TGTGCCAGCAGCCGGGACAGTAATTCACCCCTCCACTTT. This sequence encodes CASSRDSNSPLHF. The V gene is TRBV7-8, the J gene TRBJ1-6; TRBD1 agrees at 7 bases. V trimming: 5 bases; J trimming: 6 bases; junction bases outside the gene matches: 1. Germline assignment: CDR1 SGHVS and CDR2 FQNEAQ. The CDR3 length is 13 residues.